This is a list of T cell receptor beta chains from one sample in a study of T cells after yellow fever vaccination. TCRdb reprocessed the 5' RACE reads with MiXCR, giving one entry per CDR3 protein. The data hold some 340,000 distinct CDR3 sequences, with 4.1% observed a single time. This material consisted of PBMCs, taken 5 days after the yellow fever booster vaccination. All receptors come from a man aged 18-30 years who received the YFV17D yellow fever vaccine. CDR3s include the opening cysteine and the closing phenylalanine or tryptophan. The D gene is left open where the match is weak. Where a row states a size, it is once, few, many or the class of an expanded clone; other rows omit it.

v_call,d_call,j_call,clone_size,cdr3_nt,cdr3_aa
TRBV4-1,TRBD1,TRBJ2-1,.,TGCGCCAGCAGCTACTCAACCTTAACAGGGGTAAATGAGCAGTTCTTC,CASSYSTLTGVNEQFF
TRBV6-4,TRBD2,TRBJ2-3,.,TGTGCCAGCAGTGAAGCGGGGGGTGGTGATACGCAGTATTTT,CASSEAGGGDTQYF
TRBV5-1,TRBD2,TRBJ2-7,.,TGCGCCAGCAGCTCCACTAGCGGGGGTGACTACGAGCAGTACTTC,CASSSTSGGDYEQYF
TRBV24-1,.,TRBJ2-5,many,TGTGCCACCAGTGATCCCCGGACAGAAGAGACCCAGTACTTC,CATSDPRTEETQYF
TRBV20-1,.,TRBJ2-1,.,TGCAGTGCTAGGCGATGGACCCGGGGGCTCAATGAGCAGTTCTTC,CSARRWTRGLNEQFF
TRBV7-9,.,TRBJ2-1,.,TGTGCCAGCAGCCCGGGGGCGGAGCAGTTCTTC,CASSPGAEQFF
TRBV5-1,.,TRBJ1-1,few,TGCGCCAGCAGCGGAGGACAGACCGGTGAAGCTTTCTTT,CASSGGQTGEAFF
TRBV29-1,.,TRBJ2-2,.,TGCAGCGGGGGGACGGTAGCAGCCGGGGAGCTGTTTTTT,CSGGTVAAGELFF
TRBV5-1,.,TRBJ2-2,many,TGCGCCAGCAGCTCCTCCCCCCATGGGTACACCGGGGAGCTGTTTTTT,CASSSSPHGYTGELFF
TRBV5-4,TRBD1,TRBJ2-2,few,TGTGCCAGCAGCCCGCGGACAGGGTGGACCGGGGAGCTGTTTTTT,CASSPRTGWTGELFF
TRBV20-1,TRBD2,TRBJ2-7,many,TGCAGTGCTAGGCTAGCGGGGATCTACGAGCAGTACTTC,CSARLAGIYEQYF
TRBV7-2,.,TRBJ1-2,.,TGTGCCAGCAGCCGCCAGGGAGGCTACACCTTC,CASSRQGGYTF
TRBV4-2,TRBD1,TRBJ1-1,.,TGTGCCAGCAGCCAAGACGGGACAGGGGGCATGGAAACTGAAGCTTTCTTT,CASSQDGTGGMETEAFF
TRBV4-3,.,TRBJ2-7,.,TGCGCCAGCAGCCAAGGGGCGGGGGCGGGGAACTACGAGCAGTACTTC,CASSQGAGAGNYEQYF
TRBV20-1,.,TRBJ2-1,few,TGCAGTGCTAGATTTGGGGCCGCGGGGTACAATGAGCAGTTCTTC,CSARFGAAGYNEQFF
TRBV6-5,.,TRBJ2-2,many,TGTGCCAGCATCTCTCCGAACACCGGGGAGCTGTTTTTT,CASISPNTGELFF
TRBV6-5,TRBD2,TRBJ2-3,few,TGTGCCAGCAGTAATGGACTAGCGGGGGACGGCATTCACACAGATACGCAGTATTTT,CASSNGLAGDGIHTDTQYF
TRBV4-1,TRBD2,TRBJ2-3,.,TGCGCCAGCAGCCAGGGGACTAGCGGGGGCCGTGCTAGCACAGATACGCAGTATTTT,CASSQGTSGGRASTDTQYF
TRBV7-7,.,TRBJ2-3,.,TGTGCCAGCAGCCCCGGGATAGCGTCGGATACGCAGTATTTT,CASSPGIASDTQYF
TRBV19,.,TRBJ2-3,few,TGTGCCAGTAGTATAGGTCTAGGTGCCGCAGATACGCAGTATTTT,CASSIGLGAADTQYF
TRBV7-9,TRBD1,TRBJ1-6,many,TGTGCCAGCAGCAAAAACCGGGACAGGGTTCAACCCCTCCACTTT,CASSKNRDRVQPLHF
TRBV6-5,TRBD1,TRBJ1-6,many,TGTGCCAGCAGTCCGGCCGGGACAGGGCGGTCACCCCTCCACTTT,CASSPAGTGRSPLHF
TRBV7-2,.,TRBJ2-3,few,TGTGCCAGCAGCTATATCACAGATACGCAGTATTTT,CASSYITDTQYF
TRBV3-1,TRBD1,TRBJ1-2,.,TGTGCCAGCAGCCAAGCGGGACAGGGGCTTCTGGGTGGCTACACCTTC,CASSQAGQGLLGGYTF
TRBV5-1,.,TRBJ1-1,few,TGCGCCAGCAGCGGTACTCGGAACACTGAAGCTTTCTTT,CASSGTRNTEAFF
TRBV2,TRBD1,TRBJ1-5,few,TGTGCCAGCAGCTTACAGGGGGCAGGAGATCAGCCCCAGCATTTT,CASSLQGAGDQPQHF
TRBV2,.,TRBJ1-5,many,TGTGCCAGCAGACCGGGACCGTTGGGTGAGGGGCCCCAGCATTTT,CASRPGPLGEGPQHF
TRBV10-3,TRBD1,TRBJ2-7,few,TGTGCCACCTCGAGACAGGGGGCGCTTGACGAGCAGTACTTC,CATSRQGALDEQYF
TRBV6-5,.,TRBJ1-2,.,TGTGCCAGCAGTTACAGTTCGGTCCTCGTCCAGGGGAGGTATGGCTACACCTTC,CASSYSSVLVQGRYGYTF
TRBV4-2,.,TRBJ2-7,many,TGTGCCAGCAGCCCGAAAACGCGGGACGAGCAGTACTTC,CASSPKTRDEQYF
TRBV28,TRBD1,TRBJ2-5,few,TGTGCCAGCAGTTCCACCACAGGGGGCAGCGAAGAGACCCAGTACTTC,CASSSTTGGSEETQYF
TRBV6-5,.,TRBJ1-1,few,TGTGCCAGCAGTTACTCGAGTGGGGGGCATGGGAACACTGAAGCTTTCTTT,CASSYSSGGHGNTEAFF
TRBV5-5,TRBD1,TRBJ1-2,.,TGTGCCAGCAGCTTAACCACAGGGGTTAACTATGGCTACACCTTC,CASSLTTGVNYGYTF
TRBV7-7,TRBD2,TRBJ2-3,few,TGTGCCAGCAGCCCAGGACTAGCGGGGGGCAGAGATACGCAGTATTTT,CASSPGLAGGRDTQYF
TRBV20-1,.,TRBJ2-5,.,TGCAGTGCTAGTAAGGGGGGCGGAGAGACCCAGTACTTC,CSASKGGGETQYF
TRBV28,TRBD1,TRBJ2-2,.,TGTGCCAGCAGTTTGGGGGGACAGGGCCACGGGGAGCTGTTTTTT,CASSLGGQGHGELFF
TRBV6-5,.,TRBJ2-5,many,TGTGCCAGCAGTTACATGGTGGCCGCAGAGACCCAGTACTTC,CASSYMVAAETQYF
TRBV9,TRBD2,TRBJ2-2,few,TGTGCCAGCAGCGTAGAGCCCGATGGACTAGCCGGGGAGCTGTTTTTT,CASSVEPDGLAGELFF
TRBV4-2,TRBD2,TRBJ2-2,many,TGTGCCAGCAGCCAAGATCGCGGGGGTGAGCTGTTTTTT,CASSQDRGGELFF
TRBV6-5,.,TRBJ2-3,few,TGTGCCAGCTGGGTGGGAGATACGCAGTATTTT,CASWVGDTQYF
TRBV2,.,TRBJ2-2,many,TGTGCCAGCAGTGAAGCTCTAGAGGCCGGGGAGCTGTTTTTT,CASSEALEAGELFF
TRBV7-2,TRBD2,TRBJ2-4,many,TGTGCCAGCAGCTTGAGACTAGCGGGGGGGATAGCCAAAAACATTCAGTACTTC,CASSLRLAGGIAKNIQYF
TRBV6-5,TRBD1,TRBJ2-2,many,TGTGCCAGCAGTTCCCGACTCTTTGACAGGGGCGGGGAGCTGTTTTTT,CASSSRLFDRGGELFF
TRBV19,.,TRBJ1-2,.,TGTGCCAGTAGTATAGACACGCTGACAAGCTATGGCTACACCTTC,CASSIDTLTSYGYTF
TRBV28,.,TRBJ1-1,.,TGTGCCAGCAGTTTAGTCGGAAAAACTGAAGCTTTCTTT,CASSLVGKTEAFF
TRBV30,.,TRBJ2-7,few,TGTGCCTGGAGGGCCCTAGTCGAGCAGTACTTC,CAWRALVEQYF
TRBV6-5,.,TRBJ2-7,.,TGTGCCAGCAGTTACTCTCGGGGCCACGTGCAGTACTTC,CASSYSRGHVQYF
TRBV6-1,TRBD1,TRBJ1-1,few,TGTGCCTCCATACAGGGGTTGGGCACTGAAGCTTTT,CASIQGLGTEAF
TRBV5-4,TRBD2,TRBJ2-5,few,TGTGCCAGCAGCTTGGGTGCTAGCGGTGTCCAAGAGACCCAGTACTTC,CASSLGASGVQETQYF
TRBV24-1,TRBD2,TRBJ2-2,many,TGTGCCACCTCGGGGACTAGCGGGGGACGCACCGGGGAGCTGTTTTTT,CATSGTSGGRTGELFF